The clone carrying this T cell receptor (beta chain) was seen repeatedly, ten times or more. The data originate from a study of T-cell reconstitution after alpha-beta-depleted transplantation in children. Preparing the TCRbeta library involved the use of unique molecular identifiers. One entry per CDR3 protein results from TCRdb running MiXCR on the PCR reads. Altogether nearly 200,000 distinct CDR3 sequences are present, 6.3% being singletons, with the ten largest covering about 4.3%. The CDR3 contains 16 residues. Germline CDR1 is MNHNS and CDR2 is SASEGT. J gave up 0 bases and V 7 bases, and 9 bases lay outside the gene matches.

V usage is TRBV6-1 and J usage is TRBJ2-1; 7 nucleotides match TRBD2. The clonotype was recovered from a girl in the first two years of life with combined immunodeficiency, due to receive a stem cell transplant. The sample here was PBMCs, taken before TCRalphabeta/CD19-depleted stem cell transplant. The CDR3 bases are TGTGCCAGCAAGGGGTCGGGCGGGAGCTCCTACAATGAGCAGTTCTTC. This gives the protein CASKGSGGSSYNEQFF.